These 26 T cell receptor beta chains came from one sample sequenced in a study of blood T cell repertoires in COVID-19. Sequencing was performed with immunoSEQ multiplex PCR; in TCRdb, only in-frame clones are kept and a portion is missing. This table has tens of thousands of clones, about 78% appearing once. Sequenced input: peripheral blood. The receptors originated from a man older than 75 with active or convalescent COVID-19.

The chain combines TRBV5-4 with TRBJ2-3, with 9 bases lining up with TRBD2. CDR1 SGHNT and CDR2 YYREEE come from the germline V gene (reference sequence). The ends lost 0 bases at V and 5 bases at J; junction bases unmatched: 7. This CDR3 contains 16 residues. The DNA for the CDR3 is TGTGCCAGCAGCTTGGCGGGACTAGCAGGTAGAGATACGCAGTATTTT. Its protein is CASSLAGLAGRDTQYF.

The chain couples TRBV10-2 to TRBJ1-2; 8 bases agree with TRBD1. The CDR3 consists of 13 residues. Per the germline V gene, CDR1 is WSHSY and CDR2 is SAAADI. J gave up 7 bases and V 3 bases, and 4 bases lay outside the gene matches. Written as DNA, the CDR3 is TGCGCCAGCAGTGAAGGGGACAGGCTTGGCTACACCTTC. This codes for CASSEGDRLGYTF.

This rearrangement joins TRBV19 to TRBJ2-4; D perhaps matches TRBD1 (5 bases). The CDR3 has 15 residues. V lost 5 bases to trimming and J lost 0 bases, with 11 bases between them. In germline, CDR1 is LNHDA, CDR2 SQIVND (reference sequence). The CDR3 is CASSRTSLAKNIQYF. The CDR3 nucleotides read TGTGCCAGTAGTCGGACATCGCTAGCCAAAAACATTCAGTACTTC.

This chain uses TRBV10-2 with TRBJ1-1; 7 positions match TRBD1. V shed 10 bases and J 3 bases; nucleotides not matched to a gene: 8. In germline, CDR1 is WSHSY, CDR2 SAAADI. The CDR3 runs to 13 residues. The CDR3 DNA sequence: TGCGCCACCGCGGGACAGCAGGACACTGAAGCTTTCTTT. It specifies CATAGQQDTEAFF.

This clone appeared a single time. The chain has TRBV28 and TRBJ1-5; maybe TRBD1 (6 bases). Germline CDR1 and CDR2: MDHEN and SYDVKM. Trimming cost V 4 bases and J 4 bases, with 14 bases left between them. The CDR3 length is 15 residues. The CDR3 loop reads CASSYPGDKNQPQHF. For the CDR3, the DNA is TGTGCCAGCAGTTACCCCGGGGACAAAAATCAGCCCCAGCATTTT.

The chain is built from TRBV4-2 and TRBJ1-5; D remains unclear. CDR1 is LGHNA, CDR2 YNFKEQ, per germline. The CDR3 loop spans 15 amino acids. Trimming left V 0 bases short and J 9 bases short, with 15 bases between. Here the CDR3 reads CASSQDMATGRPQHF. CDR3 in DNA: TGTGCCAGCAGCCAAGATATGGCAACTGGGCGGCCCCAGCATTTT.

V and J are TRBV12-3 or TRBV12-4 and TRBJ2-7; maybe TRBD1 (6 bases). The V end was cut by 5 bases, the J end by 5 bases, with 10 bases between. The CDR3 loop spans 12 amino acids. The CDR3 is CASSTGTHEQYF. DNA for the CDR3: TGTGCCAGCAGTACAGGGACCCACGAGCAGTACTTC.

This sequence joins TRBV2 and TRBJ2-2; D may be TRBD2 (7 bases). Trimming stripped 7 bases from V and 5 bases from J, with 14 bases between. This CDR3 contains 14 residues. Per germline, CDR1 SNHLY and CDR2 FYNNEI. The CDR3 here is CASKWGGTTGELFF. The CDR3, as DNA: TGTGCCAGCAAGTGGGGGGGGACAACCGGGGAGCTGTTTTTT.

The chain is built from TRBV30 and TRBJ1-6; the match to TRBD1 covers 8 bases. From germline, CDR1 is GTSNPN and CDR2 SVGIG (reference sequence). After removal of 0 bases from V and 10 bases from J, the junction contained 5 bases not matched to a gene. The CDR3 loop spans 14 amino acids. The CDR3: CAWSVEGDRSPLHF. In DNA form, the CDR3 reads TGTGCCTGGAGTGTAGAGGGGGACAGGTCACCCCTCCACTTT.

The chain recombines TRBV7-3 with TRBJ1-5, with 7 bases identical to TRBD1. The CDR3 extends over 15 amino acids. The J segment lost 5 bases and the V segment lost 0 bases, leaving 4 bases of the junction unmatched. Germline V CDR1 and CDR2: SGHTA, FQGTGA. The CDR3 nucleotides are TGTGCCAGCAGCTTAACTGGGCAGGGGGATCAGCCCCAGCATTTT. This gives the protein CASSLTGQGDQPQHF.

The chain recombines TRBV5-5 with TRBJ1-1; tentatively, D is TRBD1 (6 bases). The V end lost 4 bases, the J end lost 0 bases, and 16 bases lay between the germline ends. CDR3 size: 16 residues. CDR1 is SGHKS and CDR2 is YYEKEE in the germline V gene (reference sequence). CDR3 in amino acids: CASSRNAGAMNTEAFF. CDR3 in DNA: TGTGCCAGCAGCAGAAACGCAGGGGCCATGAACACTGAAGCTTTCTTT.

This clone was counted only a few times. The rearrangement joins TRBV27 to TRBJ2-7; 8 positions agree with TRBD1. CDR1 and CDR2 from the germline V gene are MNHEY and SMNVEV (reference sequence). The CDR3 runs to 12 residues. Germline trimming cut 4 bases from V and 5 bases from J; bases unmatched to any gene: 1. The CDR3 sequence: CASSSRGHEQYF. CDR3 DNA: TGTGCCAGCAGTTCCAGGGGGCACGAGCAGTACTTC.

The rearrangement joins TRBV6-5 to TRBJ2-7; the match to TRBD2 covers 9 bases. CDR3 length: 14 amino acids. V gave up 8 bases and J gave up 7 bases; unmatched junction bases: 12. In germline, CDR1 is MNHEY, CDR2 SVGAGI. The CDR3 DNA is TGTGCCAGCCAAGCGGGGGGAGGGTTGTGGGAGCAGTACTTC. It specifies CASQAGGGLWEQYF.

This clone is medium-sized within its sample. The chain uses TRBV27 and TRBJ1-5; D is uncertain. The V gene's germline CDR1 is MNHEY and CDR2 SMNVEV (reference sequence). The CDR3 loop spans 15 amino acids. V was shortened by 4 bases and J by 3 bases, with 13 bases between the two germline ends. CDR3 sequence reads: CASSSVDRDNQPQHF. The CDR3 coding sequence is TGTGCCAGCAGTTCTGTGGACCGGGACAATCAGCCCCAGCATTTT.

J is TRBJ2-2 and V is TRBV11-2; D may be TRBD2 (5 bases). The CDR3 has 16 residues. Germline lookup yields CDR1 SGHAT and CDR2 FQNNGV. V gave up 1 base and J gave up 2 bases, with 11 bases separating them. The chain's CDR3 is CASSLAGYRNTGELFF. Written as DNA, the CDR3 is TGTGCCAGCAGCTTAGCGGGGTATAGAAACACCGGGGAGCTGTTTTTT.

This clone has only one observation. The J gene is TRBJ2-2, the V gene TRBV19, with D possibly TRBD1 on 7 matching bases. CDR3 length equals 14 residues. The germline gives CDR1 LNHDA, CDR2 SQIVND (reference sequence). The V end lost 4 bases, the J end lost 6 bases, and 12 bases lay between the germline ends. CDR3 residues: CASSTSGGSGELFF. The CDR3 nucleotides are TGTGCCAGTAGTACATCAGGGGGGTCCGGGGAGCTGTTTTTT.

The chain has TRBV7-3 and TRBJ2-1, with D possibly being TRBD2 (5 bases). The CDR3 has 13 amino acids. V was trimmed by 1 base and J by 8 bases, leaving 9 bases between them. The V gene's germline CDR1 is SGHTA and CDR2 FQGTGA. CDR3 DNA sequence: TGTGCCAGCAGCTTAATTGCCGGGGATGAGCAGTTCTTC. Translating it yields CASSLIAGDEQFF.

The chain uses TRBV10-3 and TRBJ1-2; D unresolved. The ends were cut back, 4 bases at V and 6 bases at J, with 9 bases in the middle. The V gene's germline CDR1 is ENHRY and CDR2 SYGVKD. CDR3 length equals 12 residues. In DNA form, the CDR3 reads TGTGCCATCAGTGCGGACTTAGATGGCTACACCTTC. As protein: CAISADLDGYTF.

V is TRBV19 and J is TRBJ1-3, with D perhaps matching TRBD1 (6 bases). The CDR3 sequence is 15 residues long. Germline V gives CDR1 LNHDA, CDR2 SQIVND (reference sequence). V was shortened by 6 bases and J by 1 base, with 13 bases between the two germline ends. In DNA, the CDR3 is TGTGCCAGTAGGCTACAGGGAGGGTCTGGAAACACCATATATTTT. It specifies CASRLQGGSGNTIYF.

This rearrangement joins TRBV6-6 to TRBJ1-3; 8 nucleotides align to TRBD1. Trimming took 5 bases from V and 1 from J; bases not matched to a gene: 10. Germline CDR1 MNHNY, CDR2 SVGAGI (reference sequence). The CDR3 spans 17 residues. CDR3 nucleotide sequence: TGTGCCAGCAGTCTCCAACAGGGGGTTGGTTCTGGAAACACCATATATTTT. Translated, it gives CASSLQQGVGSGNTIYF.

This chain links TRBV18 with TRBJ2-7; D uncertain. The V end was cut by 4 bases, the J end by 5 bases, with 12 bases between. Germline V gives CDR1 KGHSH, CDR2 LQKENI. There are 13 residues in the CDR3. DNA for the CDR3: TGTGCCAGCTCACACAAGGAGTTCCACGAGCAGTACTTC. Translation gives CASSHKEFHEQYF.

The chain employs TRBV14 and TRBJ1-3; D call uncertain. V dropped 2 bases and J dropped 0 bases, with 5 bases sitting between them. The CDR3 has 14 amino acids. Looked up from germline, CDR1 is SGHDN and CDR2 is FVKESK. Written as DNA, the CDR3 is TGTGCCAGCAGCCAACTGAGCTCTGGAAACACCATATATTTT. Its translation is CASSQLSSGNTIYF.

The chain couples TRBV20-1 to TRBJ1-5, with D perhaps matching TRBD1 (6 bases). Germline CDR1 is DFQATT and CDR2 is SNEGSKA (reference sequence). The CDR3 length is 10 residues. DNA for the CDR3: TGCACCCAGGGGAATCAGCCCCAGCATTTT. It yields the protein CTQGNQPQHF.

The chain uses TRBV19 and TRBJ2-1; D possibly corresponds to TRBD2 (6 bases). Germline CDR1 is LNHDA and CDR2 is SQIVND (reference sequence). This CDR3 has 14 residues. V was clipped by 10 bases and J by 0 bases, with 13 bases between them. The CDR3 coding sequence is TGTGCCACTAGCGTTACCAGCTCCTACAATGAGCAGTTCTTC. Translation gives CATSVTSSYNEQFF.

This rearrangement joins TRBV28 to TRBJ2-1, with D uncertain. Germline CDR1 and CDR2: MDHEN and SYDVKM. CDR3 length: 14 residues. V was trimmed by 1 base and J by 5 bases, leaving 9 bases between them. CDR3 coding DNA: TGTGCCAGCAGTTTATATTCGAGAGACAATGAGCAGTTCTTC. Residues: CASSLYSRDNEQFF. Drawing the rest from reference TRBV28 and TRBJ2-1, the complete variable domain is DVKVTQSSRYLVKRTGEKVFLECVQDMDHENMFWYRQDPGLGLRLIYFSYDVKMKEKGDIPEGYSVSREKKERFSLILESASTNQTSMYLCASSLYSRDNEQFFGPGTRLTVL.

The chain is built from TRBV5-4 and TRBJ1-4, with D possibly matching TRBD1 (6 bases). The germline gives CDR1 SGHNT, CDR2 YYREEE (reference sequence). With 0 bases removed from V and 4 bases from J, the gap between germline ends came to 10 bases. The CDR3 is 15 residues long. CDR3 protein: CASSLGGGNNEKLFF. As DNA, the CDR3 is TGTGCCAGCAGCTTGGGGGGGGGCAATAATGAAAAACTGTTTTTT.